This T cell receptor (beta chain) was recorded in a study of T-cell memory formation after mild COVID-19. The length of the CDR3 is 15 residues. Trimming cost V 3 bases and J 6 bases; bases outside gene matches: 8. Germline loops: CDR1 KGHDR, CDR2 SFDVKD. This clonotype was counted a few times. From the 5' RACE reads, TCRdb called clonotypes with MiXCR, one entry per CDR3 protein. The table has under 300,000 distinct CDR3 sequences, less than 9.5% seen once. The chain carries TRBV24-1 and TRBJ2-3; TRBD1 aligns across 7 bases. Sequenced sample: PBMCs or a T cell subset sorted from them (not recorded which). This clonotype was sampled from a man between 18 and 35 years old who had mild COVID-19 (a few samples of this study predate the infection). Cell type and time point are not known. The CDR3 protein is CATSDPARGPDTQYF. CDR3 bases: TGTGCCACCAGTGATCCAGCGAGGGGGCCCGATACGCAGTATTTT.